Listed below are T cell receptor beta chains from one sample, sequenced in a study of shared clonotypes between healthy human individuals. The table came from immunoSEQ multiplex PCR; TCRdb's copy has only in-frame clones and leaves some out. The sample yields 400,000 to 600,000 clones, roughly 85% seen once. Sequenced input: PBMCs. The source of these receptors is a woman aged 40 to 49 in good health. Some clones in this sample may be carry-over from other donors' samples. CDR3s include the opening cysteine and the closing phenylalanine or tryptophan. Fields, in order: clone size, D gene, J gene, V gene, CDR3 protein, CDR3 DNA. A D gene is named only where the DNA matches it firmly. Expanded clones get a size class; other rows say once, few or many, or leave the size out.

abundance: NA
d_gene: NA
j_gene: TRBJ2-3
v_gene: TRBV7-3
CDR3aa: CASRASGTDTQYF
CDR3nt: TGTGCCAGCAGGGCTAGCGGCACAGATACGCAGTATTTT

abundance: NA
d_gene: TRBD1
j_gene: TRBJ2-7
v_gene: TRBV6-6
CDR3aa: CASTEDRVSYEQYF
CDR3nt: TGTGCCAGCACTGAGGACAGGGTCTCCTACGAGCAGTACTTC

abundance: NA
d_gene: NA
j_gene: TRBJ2-3
v_gene: TRBV6-6
CDR3aa: CASNAGVITDTQYF
CDR3nt: TGTGCCAGCAATGCTGGTGTGATAACAGATACGCAGTATTTT

abundance: NA
d_gene: TRBD2
j_gene: TRBJ2-2
v_gene: TRBV27
CDR3aa: CASSSPGLAGELFF
CDR3nt: TGTGCCAGCAGTTCGCCCGGACTAGCCGGGGAGCTGTTTTTT

abundance: NA
d_gene: NA
j_gene: TRBJ2-2
v_gene: TRBV28
CDR3aa: CASTYGMTGELFF
CDR3nt: TGTGCCAGCACCTACGGGATGACCGGGGAGCTGTTTTTT

abundance: NA
d_gene: NA
j_gene: TRBJ1-1
v_gene: TRBV19
CDR3aa: CASTPPWDTEAFF
CDR3nt: TGTGCCAGTACCCCTCCCTGGGACACTGAAGCTTTCTTT

abundance: NA
d_gene: TRBD2
j_gene: TRBJ2-7
v_gene: TRBV7-3
CDR3aa: CASSFGGSGPYEQYF
CDR3nt: TGTGCCAGCAGCTTCGGCGGGAGCGGACCCTACGAGCAGTACTTC

abundance: NA
d_gene: TRBD1
j_gene: TRBJ2-1
v_gene: TRBV5-4
CDR3aa: CASSILGQGAVSYNEQFF
CDR3nt: TGTGCCAGCAGCATCCTGGGACAGGGGGCAGTCTCCTACAATGAGCAGTTCTTC

abundance: NA
d_gene: NA
j_gene: TRBJ1-4
v_gene: TRBV5-5
CDR3aa: CASSLALVEKLFF
CDR3nt: TGTGCCAGCAGCTTGGCCCTGGTAGAAAAACTGTTTTTT

abundance: NA
d_gene: TRBD2
j_gene: TRBJ2-1
v_gene: TRBV27
CDR3aa: CASRTGLAGNEQFF
CDR3nt: TGTGCCAGCAGAACCGGACTAGCGGGGAATGAGCAGTTCTTC

abundance: NA
d_gene: NA
j_gene: TRBJ2-1
v_gene: TRBV5-4
CDR3aa: CASSLSPIDPSEFF
CDR3nt: TGTGCCAGCAGCTTGTCTCCGATCGATCCGTCGGAGTTCTTC

abundance: NA
d_gene: NA
j_gene: TRBJ1-1
v_gene: TRBV19
CDR3aa: CASSIGSSNTEAFF
CDR3nt: TGTGCCAGTAGTATTGGGAGCTCGAACACTGAAGCTTTCTTT

abundance: NA
d_gene: NA
j_gene: TRBJ1-1
v_gene: TRBV7-3
CDR3aa: CASSLERGVNTEAFF
CDR3nt: TGTGCCAGCAGCTTAGAACGGGGAGTGAACACTGAAGCTTTCTTT

abundance: NA
d_gene: TRBD1
j_gene: TRBJ1-4
v_gene: TRBV4-3
CDR3aa: CASTSGQGGYEKLFF
CDR3nt: TGCGCCAGTACTTCTGGACAGGGCGGTTATGAAAAACTGTTTTTT

abundance: NA
d_gene: NA
j_gene: TRBJ1-1
v_gene: TRBV2
CDR3aa: CASRADFFAFF
CDR3nt: TGTGCCAGCAGAGCGGACTTTTTCGCTTTCTTT

abundance: once
d_gene: NA
j_gene: TRBJ2-1
v_gene: TRBV11-3
CDR3aa: CASSAGDATYNEQFF
CDR3nt: TGTGCCAGCAGTGCGGGCGACGCTACCTACAATGAGCAGTTCTTC

abundance: NA
d_gene: NA
j_gene: TRBJ1-3
v_gene: TRBV5-1
CDR3aa: CASSFSVSDGNTIYF
CDR3nt: TGCGCCAGCAGCTTTTCGGTCTCGGATGGAAACACCATATATTTT

abundance: NA
d_gene: NA
j_gene: TRBJ1-2
v_gene: TRBV5-4
CDR3aa: CASSLEKGTIAYYGYTF
CDR3nt: TGTGCCAGCAGCTTGGAAAAGGGAACAATCGCCTACTATGGCTACACCTTC

abundance: NA
d_gene: TRBD1
j_gene: TRBJ2-3
v_gene: TRBV29-1
CDR3aa: CSVGLGQDFTDTQYF
CDR3nt: TGCAGCGTTGGTTTAGGACAGGATTTCACAGATACGCAGTATTTT

abundance: NA
d_gene: TRBD1
j_gene: TRBJ2-1
v_gene: TRBV27
CDR3aa: CASSQGQPSSYNEQFF
CDR3nt: TGTGCCAGCAGCCAGGGACAGCCAAGCTCCTACAATGAGCAGTTCTTC

abundance: NA
d_gene: TRBD1
j_gene: TRBJ1-3
v_gene: TRBV5-1
CDR3aa: CASSPGQNSGNTIYF
CDR3nt: TGCGCCAGCAGCCCGGGACAGAACTCTGGAAACACCATATATTTT

abundance: NA
d_gene: NA
j_gene: TRBJ2-1
v_gene: TRBV5-4
CDR3aa: CASSLRGGLDEQFF
CDR3nt: TGTGCCAGCAGCTTGAGGGGCGGGTTGGATGAGCAGTTCTTC

abundance: NA
d_gene: TRBD1
j_gene: TRBJ1-5
v_gene: TRBV6-4
CDR3aa: CASSEAGGDSNQPQHF
CDR3nt: TGTGCCAGCAGTGAGGCAGGGGGTGATAGCAATCAGCCCCAGCATTTT

abundance: NA
d_gene: NA
j_gene: TRBJ1-2
v_gene: TRBV6-6
CDR3aa: CASSYSGANYGYTF
CDR3nt: TGTGCCAGCAGTTACTCAGGGGCAAACTATGGCTACACCTTC

abundance: NA
d_gene: TRBD2
j_gene: TRBJ2-1
v_gene: TRBV19
CDR3aa: CASSIGSGLNEQFF
CDR3nt: TGTGCCAGTAGTATAGGTAGCGGGCTCAATGAGCAGTTCTTC

abundance: NA
d_gene: NA
j_gene: TRBJ2-5
v_gene: TRBV11-3
CDR3aa: CASSFGRAGETQYF
CDR3nt: TGTGCCAGCAGCTTTGGCAGGGCCGGGGAGACCCAGTACTTC

abundance: few
d_gene: TRBD2
j_gene: TRBJ2-6
v_gene: TRBV7-9
CDR3aa: CASSLVRLAGHSGANVLTF
CDR3nt: TGTGCCAGCAGCTTAGTGCGTCTAGCGGGCCACTCTGGGGCCAACGTCCTGACTTTC

abundance: NA
d_gene: NA
j_gene: TRBJ2-2
v_gene: TRBV5-6
CDR3aa: CASSSGLPNTGELFF
CDR3nt: TGTGCCAGCAGCTCGGGACTGCCGAACACCGGGGAGCTGTTTTTT